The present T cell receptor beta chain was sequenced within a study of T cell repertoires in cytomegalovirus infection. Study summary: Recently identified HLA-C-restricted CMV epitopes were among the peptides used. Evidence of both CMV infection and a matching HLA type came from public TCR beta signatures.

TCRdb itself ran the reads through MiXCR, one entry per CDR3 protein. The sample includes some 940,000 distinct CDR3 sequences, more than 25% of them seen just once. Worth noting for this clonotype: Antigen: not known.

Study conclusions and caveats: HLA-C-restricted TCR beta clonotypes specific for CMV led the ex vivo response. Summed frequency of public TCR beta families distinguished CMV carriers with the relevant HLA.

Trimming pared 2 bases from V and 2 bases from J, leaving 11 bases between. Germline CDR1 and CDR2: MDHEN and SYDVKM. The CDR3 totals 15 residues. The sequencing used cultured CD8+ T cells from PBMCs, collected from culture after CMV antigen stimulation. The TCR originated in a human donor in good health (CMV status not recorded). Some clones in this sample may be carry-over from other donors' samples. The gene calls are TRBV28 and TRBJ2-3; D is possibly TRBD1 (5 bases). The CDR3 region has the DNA TGTGCCAGCAGTTTAGAACAGGCCGACACAGATACGCAGTATTTT. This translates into CASSLEQADTDTQYF. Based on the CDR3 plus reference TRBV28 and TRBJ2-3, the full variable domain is DVKVTQSSRYLVKRTGEKVFLECVQDMDHENMFWYRQDPGLGLRLIYFSYDVKMKEKGDIPEGYSVSREKKERFSLILESASTNQTSMYLCASSLEQADTDTQYFGPGTRLTVL.